The 31 T cell receptor beta chains in this list originate from one sample, sequenced in a study of T cell responses to AZD1222 COVID-19 vaccine. Using immunoSEQ multiplex PCR, the repertoire was profiled, and TCRdb retains in-frame clones only, with some absent. This sample has around 140,000 clones, with 90% found just once. Specimen: peripheral blood, collected on day 0 of AZD1222 vaccination. The receptor source for this set is an adult in good health.

The table lists this clone with a count of one. Here the CDR3 reads CASKGQGMSSYNSPLHF. The CDR3 nucleotides read TGTGCCAGCAAGGGACAGGGGATGAGCTCCTATAATTCACCCCTCCACTTT. The gene calls are TRBV5-6 and TRBJ1-6, with 10 bases identical to TRBD1. The V segment lost 6 bases and the J segment 0 bases; nucleotides outside the gene matches: 6. CDR3 size: 17 residues. CDR1 is SGHDT, CDR2 YYEEEE, per germline.

The V gene is TRBV5-6, the J gene TRBJ1-5; a possible D gene is TRBD1 (5 bases). The germline V gene encodes CDR1 SGHDT and CDR2 YYEEEE. Trimming stripped 5 bases from V and 6 bases from J, with 21 bases between. The CDR3 runs to 16 residues. The CDR3 spells CASSAGGRGISQPQHF. As DNA, the CDR3 is TGTGCCAGCAGTGCGGGGGGGAGAGGGATTTCTCAGCCCCAGCATTTT.

The chain joins TRBV4-3 to TRBJ1-2; TRBD1 might be the D (5 bases). The CDR3 is made up of 14 amino acids. Trimming removed 1 base from V and 4 bases from J, with 10 bases in between. Germline CDR1 LGHNA, CDR2 YSLEER. This chain's CDR3 is CASSQVPGFYGYTF. DNA of the CDR3: TGCGCCAGCAGCCAAGTCCCAGGGTTCTATGGCTACACCTTC.

The chain employs TRBV4-2 and TRBJ1-1, with D possibly matching TRBD1 (5 bases). From germline, CDR1 is LGHNA and CDR2 YNFKEQ. The CDR3 contains 13 residues. Trimming cost V 4 bases and J 1 base, with 7 bases left between them. CDR3 nucleotide sequence: TGTGCCAGCAGCCCCCAGGGGAACACTGAAGCTTTCTTT. The encoded protein is CASSPQGNTEAFF.

The rearrangement joins TRBV4-2 to TRBJ1-1, with unresolved D. Germline V gives CDR1 LGHNA, CDR2 YNFKEQ. CDR3 length equals 14 residues. Trimming removed 0 bases from V and 6 bases from J, with 11 bases in between. The CDR3 reads CASSQDQSLAEAFF. Here the CDR3 DNA reads TGTGCCAGCAGCCAAGATCAGTCCTTGGCTGAAGCTTTCTTT.

This rearrangement joins TRBV13 to TRBJ2-7; possibly TRBD1 for D (5 bases). The CDR3 has 13 residues. V lost 3 bases and J 5 bases, leaving 11 bases between the germline ends. Germline CDR1 PRHDT, CDR2 FYEKMQ (reference sequence). CDR3 bases: TGTGCCAGCAGCTTCTACAGGTGGGACGAGCAGTACTTC. Translating it yields CASSFYRWDEQYF.

The chain couples TRBV30 to TRBJ2-7, with D maybe TRBD1 (6 bases). The CDR3 totals 11 residues. The germline V gene encodes CDR1 GTSNPN and CDR2 SVGIG (reference sequence). The germline V and J ends were trimmed by 5 bases and 6 bases, with 11 bases remaining between them. The CDR3 sequence is CAWSQGLEQYF. CDR3 sequence (DNA): TGTGCCTGGTCTCAGGGGCTCGAGCAGTACTTC. Full variable domain (outside the CDR3, taken from reference TRBV30 and TRBJ2-7): SQTIHQWPATLVQPVGSPLSLECTVEGTSNPNLYWYRQAAGRGLQLLFYSVGIGQISSEVPQNLSASRPQDRQFILSSKKLLLSDSGFYLCAWSQGLEQYFGPGTRLTVT.

DNA for the CDR3: TGTGCCAGCAGCCCAGACGGCGGCTACACCTTC. Protein product: CASSPDGGYTF. V is TRBV5-8 and J is TRBJ1-2; no definite D call. Germline CDR1 reads SGHTS; CDR2 reads YDEGEE. The length of the CDR3 is 11 residues. V lost 4 bases and J 8 bases, leaving 9 bases between the germline ends.

The chain uses TRBV20-1 and TRBJ2-5; D perhaps matches TRBD2 (6 bases). V was trimmed by 3 bases and J by 5 bases, leaving 13 bases between them. CDR1 and CDR2 (germline): DFQATT, SNEGSKA (reference sequence). The CDR3 is 13 residues long. The CDR3 sequence: CSASSGSVETQYF. In nucleotides, the CDR3 is TGCAGTGCTAGTAGCGGCTCCGTGGAGACCCAGTACTTC.

CDR3 sequence: CAIRQMHGRPQHF. The CDR3 coding sequence is TGTGCCATCAGGCAGATGCATGGAAGGCCCCAGCATTTT. The V and J genes are TRBV10-3 and TRBJ1-5; D is unclear. Trimming removed 6 bases at V and 9 bases at J, with 15 bases between. The CDR3 length is 13 residues. Germline V gives CDR1 ENHRY, CDR2 SYGVKD.

The rearrangement joins TRBV24-1 to TRBJ1-1; D call uncertain. Deletions cut 6 bases from V and 0 bases from J, with 13 bases between. CDR3 length: 15 amino acids. Germline V CDR1 and CDR2: KGHDR, SFDVKD. CDR3: CATSTGSLMNTEAFF. As DNA, the CDR3 is TGTGCCACCAGTACCGGCAGCCTCATGAACACTGAAGCTTTCTTT.

The V call is TRBV12-5, the J call TRBJ1-2; 8 bases are shared with TRBD1. CDR1 LGHNT and CDR2 FRNRAP come from the germline V gene. The CDR3 consists of 14 residues. J gave up 7 bases and V 1 base, and 5 bases lay outside the gene matches. CDR3 in DNA: TGTGCTAGTGGTTTGGCAGGGGGCGCGAGTGGCTACACCTTC. It yields the protein CASGLAGGASGYTF.

V and J are TRBV20-1 and TRBJ1-2; no reliable D call. CDR3 length: 12 amino acids. CDR1 is DFQATT, CDR2 SNEGSKA, per germline (reference sequence). V lost 3 bases and J 1 base, leaving 6 bases between the germline ends. This chain's CDR3 is CSASSLNYGYTF. The CDR3 DNA is TGCAGTGCTAGTAGTCTTAACTATGGCTACACCTTC.

This chain links TRBV25-1 with TRBJ2-3; the D gene is possibly TRBD1 (6 bases). CDR3 length equals 17 residues. CDR1 MGHDK and CDR2 SYGVNS come from the germline V gene. The V end lost 2 bases, the J end lost 2 bases, and 17 bases lay between the germline ends. CDR3 residues: CASSELQGHPTTDTQYF. The CDR3 DNA is TGTGCCAGCAGTGAACTCCAGGGACATCCAACCACAGATACGCAGTATTTT.

The chain has TRBV19 and TRBJ1-2, with 10 bases matching TRBD1. V was pared by 0 bases and J by 3 bases, with 4 bases of the junction left unmatched. Germline V lookup: CDR1 LNHDA, CDR2 SQIVND (reference sequence). The CDR3 extends over 16 amino acids. The CDR3 sequence: CASSIDPTGGHYGYTF. CDR3 in DNA: TGTGCCAGTAGTATAGACCCGACAGGGGGCCACTATGGCTACACCTTC.

This clone came up once. CDR3 region: CASSSYPRVGVRYEQYF. The CDR3 DNA reads as TGTGCCAGCAGTTCCTACCCTCGGGTGGGGGTAAGGTACGAGCAGTACTTC. The V gene is TRBV27, the J gene TRBJ2-7; D is perhaps TRBD1 or TRBD2 (5 bases each). The germline V gene has CDR1 MNHEY and CDR2 SMNVEV (reference sequence). There are 17 residues in the CDR3. V was pared by 4 bases and J by 4 bases, with 23 bases between.

This chain connects TRBV29-1 to TRBJ2-5; 11 nucleotides agree with TRBD2. CDR3 length equals 14 residues. Trimming cost V 4 bases and J 2 bases; bases outside gene matches: 3. Per germline, CDR1 SQVTM and CDR2 ANQGSEA. DNA for the CDR3: TGCAGCGTTGGGGTAGCGGGGGGGCAAGAGACCCAGTACTTC. As protein: CSVGVAGGQETQYF.

The V gene is TRBV4-3, the J gene TRBJ1-4, with D perhaps TRBD1 (5 bases). The ends were cut back, 4 bases at V and 8 bases at J, with 20 bases in the middle. Germline V gene lookup returns CDR1 LGHNA and CDR2 YSLEER. This CDR3 is built from 16 residues. CDR3 nucleotides: TGCGCCAGCAGCCCGTTACCCACAGGCGTTTGGGAAAAACTGTTTTTT. It is translated as CASSPLPTGVWEKLFF.

The V gene is TRBV19, the J gene TRBJ2-5; D uncertain. The CDR3 runs to 16 residues. V lost 1 base and J lost 2, with 14 bases in between. CDR1 and CDR2 (germline): LNHDA, SQIVND (reference sequence). Here the CDR3 DNA reads TGTGCCAGTAGTATAGGCGATCTGGACGGACAAGAGACCCAGTACTTC. It encodes CASSIGDLDGQETQYF. The variable domain in full, with the rest retrieved from reference TRBV19 and TRBJ2-5, is DGGITQSPKYLFRKEGQNVTLSCEQNLNHDAMYWYRQDPGQGLRLIYYSQIVNDFQKGDIAEGYSVSREKKESFPLTVTSAQKNPTAFYLCASSIGDLDGQETQYFGPGTRLLVL.

The chain has TRBV5-1 and TRBJ1-2; 11 bases fit TRBD1. The CDR3 runs 16 residues. The germline gives CDR1 SGHRS, CDR2 YFSETQ. V was clipped by 0 bases and J by 2 bases; unmatched bases: 3. The CDR3 DNA follows: TGCGCCAGCAGCTTGGCCGGGACAGGGGGGAACTATGGCTACACCTTC. Its translation is CASSLAGTGGNYGYTF.

V usage is TRBV5-1 and J usage is TRBJ1-2, with D maybe TRBD1 (6 bases). The V gene's germline CDR1 is SGHRS and CDR2 YFSETQ. CDR3 size: 18 residues. Trimming removed 0 bases at V and 4 bases at J, with 22 bases between. DNA for the CDR3: TGCGCCAGCAGCTTGGCCGTCCGGACGCAGGGGATCTTCTATGGCTACACCTTC. The encoded protein is CASSLAVRTQGIFYGYTF.

The chain is built from TRBV6-5 and TRBJ2-5, with D possibly TRBD1 on 6 matching bases. Trimming took 6 bases from V and 5 from J, leaving 19 bases between them. The CDR3 is made up of 15 amino acids. Germline V gives CDR1 MNHEY, CDR2 SVGAGI. The CDR3 loop reads CASRVQGSRAETQYF. For the CDR3, the DNA is TGTGCCAGCAGGGTACAGGGTTCGCGTGCGGAGACCCAGTACTTC.

This clone was counted a few times. This chain uses TRBV6-2 or TRBV6-3 with TRBJ2-7; D is possibly TRBD1 (6 bases). This CDR3 is 17 amino acids long. Germline V CDR1 and CDR2: MNHEY, SVGEGT. V lost 5 bases, J lost 6 bases, and 26 bases lay in between. The CDR3 bases are TGTGCCAGCAGTCCAACCGCCACTCAGGGGCGGGTTAGCGAGCAGTACTTC. As protein: CASSPTATQGRVSEQYF.

The chain joins TRBV29-1 to TRBJ1-6; 7 bases agree with TRBD1. CDR3 length equals 12 residues. CDR1 and CDR2 from the germline V gene are SQVTM and ANQGSEA. The CDR3 region is CRGTGDNSPLHF. DNA of the CDR3: TGCAGGGGAACAGGGGATAATTCACCCCTCCACTTT.

This clone occurred a few times. The V call is TRBV29-1, the J call TRBJ2-1; 9 nucleotides align to TRBD2. CDR3 size: 13 residues. V shed 6 bases, J shed 5 bases, and the junction held 5 bases outside the gene matches. CDR1 SQVTM and CDR2 ANQGSEA come from the germline V gene. The CDR3 nucleotides read TGCAGCGTACGACTAGCGGAAAACAATGAGCAGTTCTTC. Encoded protein: CSVRLAENNEQFF.

V is TRBV4-2 and J is TRBJ1-1; TRBD1 might be the D (5 bases). In germline, CDR1 is LGHNA, CDR2 YNFKEQ. V was trimmed by 1 base and J by 4 bases, leaving 16 bases between them. The CDR3 is 16 amino acids. CDR3 in amino acids: CASSQGGKGMGTEAFF. For the CDR3, the DNA is TGTGCCAGCAGCCAAGGGGGCAAGGGTATGGGCACTGAAGCTTTCTTT.

The V call is TRBV18, the J call TRBJ2-6; 7 bases are a match to TRBD1. Germline CDR1 reads KGHSH; CDR2 reads LQKENI. The V gene end was trimmed by 6 bases and the J gene end by 1 base; junction bases not matched to a gene: 6. The CDR3 is 16 residues long. This CDR3 is CASSLQQGSGANVLTF. In DNA, the CDR3 is TGTGCCAGCTCCCTACAACAGGGGTCTGGGGCCAACGTCCTGACTTTC.

V usage is TRBV9 and J usage is TRBJ1-1; a weak D match, TRBD1 (5 bases). CDR1 is SGDLS and CDR2 is YYNGEE in the germline V gene. The CDR3 extends over 14 amino acids. The V end was cut by 5 bases, the J end by 1 base, with 12 bases between. CDR3 protein: CASRPGRENTEAFF. The CDR3 nucleotides are TGTGCCAGCAGGCCAGGGAGGGAGAACACTGAAGCTTTCTTT.

In nucleotides, the CDR3 is TGTGCCAGCTCCGGAACCACGTACACCGGGGAGCTGTTTTTT. This encodes CASSGTTYTGELFF. The chain combines TRBV18 with TRBJ2-2; D call uncertain. V lost 6 bases to trimming and J lost 3 bases, with 11 bases between them. The CDR3 spans 14 residues. CDR1 KGHSH and CDR2 LQKENI come from the germline V gene.

J is TRBJ1-3 and V is TRBV11-2; 10 nucleotides agree with TRBD1. V gave up 6 bases and J gave up 0 bases; unmatched junction bases: 5. The CDR3 has 16 amino acids. Germline assignment: CDR1 SGHAT and CDR2 FQNNGV. This CDR3 reads CASRRQGASSGNTIYF. CDR3 bases: TGTGCCAGCAGGCGACAGGGGGCAAGCTCTGGAAACACCATATATTTT.

J is TRBJ1-1 and V is TRBV12-3 or TRBV12-4; D is unresolved. The CDR3 loop spans 13 amino acids. V was cut by 10 bases and J by 3 bases, with 15 bases left in between. In DNA form, the CDR3 reads TGTGCCACCCAGGAGGAGGTGTACACTGAAGCTTTCTTT. Residues: CATQEEVYTEAFF.